This is a list of T cell receptor beta chains from one sample in a study of immune evolution from preneoplasia to lung adenocarcinoma. The data were produced by immunoSEQ multiplex PCR, yet TCRdb's version contains in-frame clones alone and is incomplete. The sample shows some 6,500 clones, 80% to 85% of them seen only once. Material for sequencing was FFPE invasive lung adenocarcinoma tissue. The origin of the receptors is a person aged 55-75 years with lung adenocarcinoma. CDR3s include the opening cysteine and the closing phenylalanine or tryptophan. Fields, in order: clone size, V gene, D gene, J gene, CDR3 DNA, CDR3 protein. A D gene is named only where the DNA matches it firmly. Some rows have no size entry. The others give once, few or many, or a class for an expanded clone.

clone_size: NA; v_call: TRBV5-1; d_call: NA; j_call: TRBJ2-6; cdr3_nt: TGCGCCAGCAGCTTGGGAGGCTCTGGGGCCAACGTCCTGACTTTC; cdr3_aa: CASSLGGSGANVLTF
clone_size: NA; v_call: TRBV5-1; d_call: NA; j_call: TRBJ1-1; cdr3_nt: TGCGCCAGCAGCTCAACAACGAACACTGAAGCTTTCTTT; cdr3_aa: CASSSTTNTEAFF
clone_size: NA; v_call: TRBV28; d_call: NA; j_call: TRBJ2-3; cdr3_nt: TGTGCCAGCACAGAGGGAACCCTTCGAGGCACAGATACGCAGTATTTT; cdr3_aa: CASTEGTLRGTDTQYF
clone_size: NA; v_call: TRBV28; d_call: NA; j_call: TRBJ2-2; cdr3_nt: TGTGCCAGCGCCAAGGTGGGGGCGCGGAAAACCGGGGAGCTGTTTTTT; cdr3_aa: CASAKVGARKTGELFF
clone_size: NA; v_call: TRBV28; d_call: NA; j_call: TRBJ2-3; cdr3_nt: TGTGCCAGCAGTTCCTCATCCGGGACTAGCACAGATACGCAGTATTTT; cdr3_aa: CASSSSSGTSTDTQYF
clone_size: few; v_call: TRBV19; d_call: NA; j_call: TRBJ1-2; cdr3_nt: TGTGCCAGTAGTCGCGAACTACGTAACTCCTATGGCTACACCTTC; cdr3_aa: CASSRELRNSYGYTF
clone_size: NA; v_call: TRBV28; d_call: NA; j_call: TRBJ1-5; cdr3_nt: TGTGCCAGCAGTTTTAAGGGGTTGTTCCAGCCCCAGCATTTT; cdr3_aa: CASSFKGLFQPQHF
clone_size: NA; v_call: TRBV18; d_call: NA; j_call: TRBJ2-2; cdr3_nt: TGTGCCAGCTCACCACTGCCAGACACCGGGGAGCTGTTTTTT; cdr3_aa: CASSPLPDTGELFF
clone_size: NA; v_call: TRBV27; d_call: NA; j_call: TRBJ2-2; cdr3_nt: TGTGCCAGTCGACCGGGGGCGGCCCCCGGGGAGCTGTTTTTT; cdr3_aa: CASRPGAAPGELFF
clone_size: NA; v_call: TRBV7-8; d_call: NA; j_call: TRBJ2-7; cdr3_nt: TGTGCCAGCAGCTTAGCGGCAGGCTCCTCTTACGAGCAGTACTTC; cdr3_aa: CASSLAAGSSYEQYF
clone_size: NA; v_call: TRBV5-1; d_call: NA; j_call: TRBJ2-2; cdr3_nt: TGCGCCAGCAGCTTGGAGGGCCTAGTCACCGGGGAGCTGTTTTTT; cdr3_aa: CASSLEGLVTGELFF
clone_size: NA; v_call: TRBV18; d_call: NA; j_call: TRBJ2-5; cdr3_nt: TGTGCCAGCTCACCGTACGTCTCAGGGTCTGAGACCCAGTACTTC; cdr3_aa: CASSPYVSGSETQYF
clone_size: NA; v_call: TRBV25-1; d_call: NA; j_call: TRBJ1-5; cdr3_nt: TGTGCCAGCAGTGATGTAAGACAGCCTAATCAGCCCCAGCATTTT; cdr3_aa: CASSDVRQPNQPQHF
clone_size: NA; v_call: TRBV5-4; d_call: NA; j_call: TRBJ1-5; cdr3_nt: TGTGCCAGCAGCTTCCCGAATCAGCCCCAGCATTTT; cdr3_aa: CASSFPNQPQHF
clone_size: NA; v_call: TRBV5-6; d_call: NA; j_call: TRBJ1-1; cdr3_nt: TGTGCCAGCAGCGTTGCCCCGGTGGGCACTGAAGCTTTCTTT; cdr3_aa: CASSVAPVGTEAFF
clone_size: NA; v_call: TRBV5-4; d_call: NA; j_call: TRBJ2-3; cdr3_nt: TGTGCCAGCAGCTGGGACTCCCAGAGAAACACAGATACGCAGTATTTT; cdr3_aa: CASSWDSQRNTDTQYF
clone_size: once; v_call: TRBV5-4; d_call: TRBD1; j_call: TRBJ1-5; cdr3_nt: TGTGCCAGCAGCTTTGGACAGGATCAGCCCCAGCATTTT; cdr3_aa: CASSFGQDQPQHF
clone_size: once; v_call: TRBV29-1; d_call: TRBD1; j_call: TRBJ1-1; cdr3_nt: TGCAGCGTTGAAGATCTAAACAGGGGAGGGGAAGCTTTCTTT; cdr3_aa: CSVEDLNRGGEAFF
clone_size: NA; v_call: TRBV18; d_call: NA; j_call: TRBJ1-5; cdr3_nt: TGTGCCAGCTCACCACCTCGAAGTCAGGGACCAAATCAGCCCCAGCATTTT; cdr3_aa: CASSPPRSQGPNQPQHF
clone_size: few; v_call: TRBV30; d_call: TRBD2; j_call: TRBJ2-2; cdr3_nt: TGTGCCTGGAGCCGGCGGGAGGGGGACACCGGGGAGCTGTTTTTT; cdr3_aa: CAWSRREGDTGELFF
clone_size: NA; v_call: TRBV11-2; d_call: TRBD1; j_call: TRBJ1-3; cdr3_nt: TGTGCCAGCAGCGGATTCCAGGGGGTCTCTGGAAACACCATATATTTT; cdr3_aa: CASSGFQGVSGNTIYF
clone_size: once; v_call: TRBV28; d_call: NA; j_call: TRBJ2-7; cdr3_nt: TGTGCCAGCGGTCACGGCTACGAGCAGTACTTC; cdr3_aa: CASGHGYEQYF
clone_size: NA; v_call: TRBV30; d_call: NA; j_call: TRBJ2-5; cdr3_nt: TGTGCCTGGAGGTGGTCAGAGACCCAGTACTTC; cdr3_aa: CAWRWSETQYF
clone_size: few; v_call: TRBV18; d_call: TRBD1; j_call: TRBJ2-7; cdr3_nt: TGTGCCAGCTCACTTTCCGGGACAGAGTACGAGCAGTACTTC; cdr3_aa: CASSLSGTEYEQYF
clone_size: NA; v_call: TRBV28; d_call: TRBD2; j_call: TRBJ2-7; cdr3_nt: TGTGCCAGCATCAACCTAGCGGGAGCAGGCGAGCAGTACTTC; cdr3_aa: CASINLAGAGEQYF
clone_size: few; v_call: TRBV28; d_call: NA; j_call: TRBJ2-7; cdr3_nt: TGTGCCAGCAGTTTAGGGCGTATGGCGTACGAGCAGTACTTC; cdr3_aa: CASSLGRMAYEQYF
clone_size: few; v_call: TRBV30; d_call: NA; j_call: TRBJ2-7; cdr3_nt: TGTGCCTGGATTCGGCAGGGCGCCTACGAGCAGTACTTC; cdr3_aa: CAWIRQGAYEQYF
clone_size: NA; v_call: TRBV2; d_call: NA; j_call: TRBJ2-7; cdr3_nt: TGTGCCAGCACTTCGGCCACAACCTACGAGCAGTACTTC; cdr3_aa: CASTSATTYEQYF
clone_size: NA; v_call: TRBV6-5; d_call: TRBD2; j_call: TRBJ2-7; cdr3_nt: TGTGCCAGCACAACGGGAGGGAGGGAGCAGTACTTC; cdr3_aa: CASTTGGREQYF
clone_size: NA; v_call: TRBV29-1; d_call: NA; j_call: TRBJ1-4; cdr3_nt: TGCAGCGTTGAGAGTGAAGGGCAACCTAGAGAAAAACTGTTTTTT; cdr3_aa: CSVESEGQPREKLFF
clone_size: once; v_call: TRBV7-9; d_call: TRBD1; j_call: TRBJ1-1; cdr3_nt: TGTGCCAGCTGGGGAGGGGGCCCTGAAGCTTTCTTT; cdr3_aa: CASWGGGPEAFF
clone_size: NA; v_call: TRBV7-3; d_call: NA; j_call: TRBJ2-2; cdr3_nt: TGTGCCAGCAGCTTTAGCGGCGCCGGGGAGCTGTTTTTT; cdr3_aa: CASSFSGAGELFF
clone_size: NA; v_call: TRBV2; d_call: NA; j_call: TRBJ1-1; cdr3_nt: TGTGCCAGCATGAGGGACACGAACACTGAAGCTTTCTTT; cdr3_aa: CASMRDTNTEAFF
clone_size: NA; v_call: TRBV7-2; d_call: NA; j_call: TRBJ2-7; cdr3_nt: TGTGCCAGCAGCTTACTCACCGAGCAGTACTTC; cdr3_aa: CASSLLTEQYF
clone_size: NA; v_call: TRBV6-5; d_call: TRBD1; j_call: TRBJ1-2; cdr3_nt: TGTGCCAGCAGTTACCCCAAAGCAGGGGGCTATGGCTACACCTTC; cdr3_aa: CASSYPKAGGYGYTF
clone_size: NA; v_call: TRBV19; d_call: NA; j_call: TRBJ2-2; cdr3_nt: TGTGCCAGTAGTCCAAAGAGGGCCGCGAACACCGGGGAGCTGTTTTTT; cdr3_aa: CASSPKRAANTGELFF
clone_size: NA; v_call: TRBV6-6; d_call: NA; j_call: TRBJ1-2; cdr3_nt: TGTGCCAGCAGTGCGTCCGGGGCCGGGGGTGGCTACACCTTC; cdr3_aa: CASSASGAGGGYTF
clone_size: NA; v_call: TRBV6-1; d_call: NA; j_call: TRBJ2-4; cdr3_nt: TGTGCCAGCAGTGTGGCTGAAAACATTCAGTACTTC; cdr3_aa: CASSVAENIQYF
clone_size: NA; v_call: TRBV7-2; d_call: NA; j_call: TRBJ1-2; cdr3_nt: TGTGCCAGCAGCTTAAGTGTCGGCAGTACCTCCTATGGCTACACCTTC; cdr3_aa: CASSLSVGSTSYGYTF
clone_size: NA; v_call: TRBV18; d_call: NA; j_call: TRBJ2-7; cdr3_nt: TGTGCCAGCTCACCCGCGGGCCACTCCTACGAGCAGTACTTC; cdr3_aa: CASSPAGHSYEQYF
clone_size: NA; v_call: TRBV5-4; d_call: NA; j_call: TRBJ2-7; cdr3_nt: TGTGCCAGCAGCTTGGATCCTAGATACTACGAGCAGTACTTC; cdr3_aa: CASSLDPRYYEQYF
clone_size: NA; v_call: TRBV2; d_call: NA; j_call: TRBJ1-5; cdr3_nt: TGTGCCAGCAGTGAAAACAGAAATCAGCCCCAGCATTTT; cdr3_aa: CASSENRNQPQHF
clone_size: once; v_call: TRBV2; d_call: TRBD1; j_call: TRBJ2-7; cdr3_nt: TGTGCCAGCACCCGGGGACAGTCGTACGAGCAGTACTTC; cdr3_aa: CASTRGQSYEQYF
clone_size: NA; v_call: TRBV20-1; d_call: NA; j_call: TRBJ2-5; cdr3_nt: TGCAGTGCTAGAGATTTGCAGACCCAGTACTTC; cdr3_aa: CSARDLQTQYF
clone_size: NA; v_call: TRBV6-6; d_call: NA; j_call: TRBJ2-7; cdr3_nt: TGTGCCAGCACAACCCACTACGAGCAGTACTTC; cdr3_aa: CASTTHYEQYF
clone_size: NA; v_call: TRBV11-2; d_call: TRBD1; j_call: TRBJ1-2; cdr3_nt: TGTGCCAGCAGCTTCTCCGCCTACAGGGGGAAAAGCTATGGCTACACCTTC; cdr3_aa: CASSFSAYRGKSYGYTF